This T cell receptor (beta chain) appears in the sequencing data of a study of cytomegalovirus exposure and HLA in healthy donors. Study-level background: Earlier, fewer than 140 million unique TCR beta sequences were recovered from around 200 million T cells by an analysis. Early released data had about 85 million unique TCRs, all coming from HLA-typed donors. Overall study results and limits: A later analysis reportedly found that, within productive TCRs, an Asian-associated ancestry cluster had fewer N-insertions than the mean observed across the approximately 670 donors. For most TCR beta V segments, an earlier analysis put the productive rate at about 90% or about 30% of the time.

The PCR contained 60 Vbeta and 13 Jbeta primers. Data came from immunoSEQ multiplex PCR; TCRdb stores just in-frame clones and leaves some out. The table shows around 95,000 clones, with roughly 80% occurring only once. Notes on this clone: Its target is unknown.

The CDR3 totals 14 residues. Trimming cost V 4 bases and J 3 bases, with 10 bases left between them. The germline CDR1 and CDR2 sequences are MDHEN and SYDVKM. This TCR was sampled from a man aged 25-45 years in good health and CMV-seropositive. Material for sequencing was PBMCs. This sequence joins TRBV28 and TRBJ1-5, with D tentatively TRBD1 (5 bases). The DNA of the CDR3 is TGTGCCAGCAGTTCCACAGGTACCAATCAGCCCCAGCATTTT. It encodes CASSSTGTNQPQHF.